The subject of this entry is one T cell receptor beta chain. Time point specified: after dendritic cell vaccination, including at tumor progression/relapse. No glioblastoma patient carried an isocitrate dehydrogenase mutation. The assay was immunoSEQ multiplex PCR, and TCRdb's table has in-frame clones only and misses some. The sample holds just under 100,000 clones; over 80% are singletons and the top ten take 4.5% to 5.5%. The data stem from a study of glioma-infiltrating T cells after dendritic cell vaccination. As for the study in general: At biweekly intervals, patients got three intradermal dendritic cell vaccine injections.

This receptor was identified in a human donor with glioblastoma. The sequences come from blood, collected after dendritic cell vaccination.

CDR3 bases: TGTGCCAGCAACGACTTTAAAGGCGAGACCCAGTACTTC. The encoded protein is CASNDFKGETQYF. This chain uses TRBV11-2 with TRBJ2-5; no definite D call. V was pared by 7 bases and J by 5 bases, with 14 bases between. CDR3 length equals 13 residues. The germline V gene has CDR1 SGHAT and CDR2 FQNNGV.